The rows below give T cell receptor beta chains drawn from one sample of a study of OX40 agonist ivuxolimab in advanced cancers. Produced via immunoSEQ multiplex PCR; TCRdb's table is partial and in-frame only. Seen here are under 95,000 clones, about 89% observed once, and the top ten hold roughly 8.7%. The material sequenced was CD4+ or CD8+ T cells sorted from blood, taken in a trial of the OX40 agonist ivuxolimab. The receptors derive from an adult with an advanced solid tumor such as melanoma, head and neck, liver or kidney cancer. Each CDR3 is given with its conserved first and last residue. The order of the fields is D gene, J gene, clone size, V gene, CDR3 protein, CDR3 DNA. D genes are given only for firm matches. Size is omitted from some rows. Given values are once, few, many or a class for expanded clones.

d_gene: TRBD1; j_gene: TRBJ2-7; abundance: -; v_gene: TRBV6-6; CDR3aa: CASSYIDRGAYEQYF; CDR3nt: TGTGCCAGCAGTTACATAGACAGGGGGGCCTACGAGCAGTACTTC
d_gene: -; j_gene: TRBJ2-1; abundance: -; v_gene: TRBV5-1; CDR3aa: CASSLAGAYNEQFF; CDR3nt: TGCGCCAGCAGCTTGGCGGGAGCCTACAATGAGCAGTTCTTC
d_gene: -; j_gene: TRBJ2-5; abundance: -; v_gene: TRBV5-6; CDR3aa: CASSLGGGLETQYF; CDR3nt: TGTGCCAGCAGCTTGGGCGGAGGGCTTGAGACCCAGTACTTC
d_gene: -; j_gene: TRBJ1-1; abundance: -; v_gene: TRBV5-4; CDR3aa: CASSYDRNTEAFF; CDR3nt: TGTGCCAGCAGCTACGACAGAAACACTGAAGCTTTCTTT
d_gene: -; j_gene: TRBJ2-1; abundance: -; v_gene: TRBV19; CDR3aa: CASSIRGREQFF; CDR3nt: TGTGCCAGTAGTATTCGGGGGCGTGAGCAGTTCTTC
d_gene: TRBD2; j_gene: TRBJ2-7; abundance: -; v_gene: TRBV18; CDR3aa: CASSLRGLAGSYEQYF; CDR3nt: TGTGCCAGCTCACTACGGGGACTAGCCGGGTCCTACGAGCAGTACTTC
d_gene: TRBD2; j_gene: TRBJ2-1; abundance: -; v_gene: TRBV9; CDR3aa: CASSVDLAAHNEQFF; CDR3nt: TGTGCCAGCAGCGTAGACCTAGCGGCCCACAATGAGCAGTTCTTC
d_gene: TRBD1; j_gene: TRBJ2-2; abundance: -; v_gene: TRBV29-1; CDR3aa: CSASDRGRTGELFF; CDR3nt: TGCAGCGCCTCGGACAGGGGTAGAACCGGGGAGCTGTTTTTT
d_gene: -; j_gene: TRBJ2-1; abundance: once; v_gene: TRBV28; CDR3aa: CASSMTGTYNEQFF; CDR3nt: TGTGCCAGCAGCATGACAGGTACCTACAATGAGCAGTTCTTC
d_gene: -; j_gene: TRBJ2-7; abundance: -; v_gene: TRBV4-1; CDR3aa: CASSNRASYEQYF; CDR3nt: TGCGCCAGCAGTAATAGGGCTTCCTACGAGCAGTACTTC
d_gene: TRBD2; j_gene: TRBJ2-7; abundance: -; v_gene: TRBV10-1; CDR3aa: CASSPSGASYEQYF; CDR3nt: TGCGCCAGCAGTCCAAGCGGGGCCTCCTACGAGCAGTACTTC
d_gene: -; j_gene: TRBJ2-7; abundance: -; v_gene: TRBV5-6; CDR3aa: CASTRGRGYEQYF; CDR3nt: TGTGCCAGCACCCGCGGTAGGGGCTACGAGCAGTACTTC
d_gene: TRBD1; j_gene: TRBJ1-1; abundance: few; v_gene: TRBV6-6; CDR3aa: CASSLDRGRTEAFF; CDR3nt: TGTGCCAGCAGCCTAGACAGGGGACGAACTGAAGCTTTCTTT
d_gene: -; j_gene: TRBJ2-2; abundance: few; v_gene: TRBV6-7; CDR3aa: CAPEGRANTGELFF; CDR3nt: TGTGCCCCCGAGGGCAGAGCGAACACCGGGGAGCTGTTTTTT
d_gene: -; j_gene: TRBJ2-1; abundance: -; v_gene: TRBV4-2; CDR3aa: CASSQYLGETYNEQFF; CDR3nt: TGTGCCAGCAGCCAATATCTGGGAGAAACCTACAATGAGCAGTTCTTC
d_gene: -; j_gene: TRBJ1-5; abundance: -; v_gene: TRBV7-8; CDR3aa: CASSLGGGHSNQPQHF; CDR3nt: TGTGCCAGCAGCTTAGGAGGGGGACATAGCAATCAGCCCCAGCATTTT
d_gene: TRBD1; j_gene: TRBJ1-5; abundance: few; v_gene: TRBV7-9; CDR3aa: CASSSGTGNQPQHF; CDR3nt: TGTGCCAGCAGCTCCGGGACAGGGAATCAGCCCCAGCATTTT
d_gene: -; j_gene: TRBJ2-7; abundance: -; v_gene: TRBV27; CDR3aa: CASSFRGRTYEQYF; CDR3nt: TGTGCCAGCAGTTTCAGGGGAAGGACCTACGAGCAGTACTTC
d_gene: TRBD1; j_gene: TRBJ1-2; abundance: -; v_gene: TRBV13; CDR3aa: CASSLGTGINYGYTF; CDR3nt: TGTGCCAGCAGCTTAGGGACAGGGATAAACTATGGCTACACCTTC
d_gene: TRBD1; j_gene: TRBJ1-2; abundance: -; v_gene: TRBV9; CDR3aa: CASSAQETGWDGYTF; CDR3nt: TGTGCCAGCAGCGCCCAAGAGACAGGGTGGGATGGCTACACCTTC
d_gene: -; j_gene: TRBJ2-7; abundance: -; v_gene: TRBV11-2; CDR3aa: CASLSWGRGESYEQYF; CDR3nt: TGTGCCAGCCTGTCCTGGGGCAGGGGGGAATCCTACGAGCAGTACTTC
d_gene: -; j_gene: TRBJ2-3; abundance: -; v_gene: TRBV5-1; CDR3aa: CASSVSGAEDTQYF; CDR3nt: TGCGCCAGCAGCGTGAGTGGGGCGGAAGATACGCAGTATTTT
d_gene: TRBD2; j_gene: TRBJ2-2; abundance: -; v_gene: TRBV18; CDR3aa: CASSPGLAGAGELFF; CDR3nt: TGTGCCAGCTCACCGGGACTAGCGGGAGCCGGGGAGCTGTTTTTT
d_gene: -; j_gene: TRBJ2-5; abundance: -; v_gene: TRBV5-4; CDR3aa: CASSWDSTETQYF; CDR3nt: TGTGCCAGCAGCTGGGACTCCACTGAGACCCAGTACTTC
d_gene: TRBD2; j_gene: TRBJ2-1; abundance: -; v_gene: TRBV4-1; CDR3aa: CASRQREGLYEQFF; CDR3nt: TGCGCCAGCAGGCAGCGGGAGGGCCTCTATGAGCAGTTCTTC
d_gene: TRBD1; j_gene: TRBJ1-2; abundance: medium-sized; v_gene: TRBV6-1; CDR3aa: CATPGQNLYGYTF; CDR3nt: TGTGCCACCCCGGGACAGAACCTCTATGGCTACACCTTC
d_gene: TRBD2; j_gene: TRBJ2-1; abundance: -; v_gene: TRBV2; CDR3aa: CGFESSGDNEQFF; CDR3nt: TGTGGTTTTGAATCTAGCGGAGACAATGAGCAGTTCTTC
d_gene: TRBD1; j_gene: TRBJ2-7; abundance: -; v_gene: TRBV7-9; CDR3aa: CASSADRSYEQYF; CDR3nt: TGTGCCAGCAGCGCGGACAGGTCCTACGAGCAGTACTTC
d_gene: TRBD1; j_gene: TRBJ2-7; abundance: -; v_gene: TRBV18; CDR3aa: CASSPLGTGRHEQYF; CDR3nt: TGTGCCAGCTCACCATTGGGGACAGGGCGCCACGAGCAGTACTTC
d_gene: -; j_gene: TRBJ1-1; abundance: -; v_gene: TRBV13; CDR3aa: CASSFGSGPEAFF; CDR3nt: TGTGCCAGCAGCTTTGGTTCGGGCCCTGAAGCTTTCTTT
d_gene: -; j_gene: TRBJ2-7; abundance: -; v_gene: TRBV19; CDR3aa: CASRQGTYEQYF; CDR3nt: TGTGCCAGTAGACAGGGAACCTACGAGCAGTACTTC
d_gene: -; j_gene: TRBJ1-1; abundance: -; v_gene: TRBV7-9; CDR3aa: CASGRGARNTEAFF; CDR3nt: TGTGCCAGCGGGCGGGGGGCTCGGAACACTGAAGCTTTCTTT
d_gene: -; j_gene: TRBJ2-7; abundance: -; v_gene: TRBV20-1; CDR3aa: CSASRADEQYF; CDR3nt: TGCAGTGCTTCTAGGGCGGACGAGCAGTACTTC
d_gene: TRBD2; j_gene: TRBJ2-7; abundance: -; v_gene: TRBV7-2; CDR3aa: CASSLAISGRSYEQYF; CDR3nt: TGTGCCAGCAGCTTAGCGATCAGCGGGAGGTCCTACGAGCAGTACTTC
d_gene: -; j_gene: TRBJ1-1; abundance: few; v_gene: TRBV28; CDR3aa: CASRDTEAFF; CDR3nt: TGTGCCAGCAGGGACACTGAAGCTTTCTTT
d_gene: TRBD1; j_gene: TRBJ2-1; abundance: -; v_gene: TRBV11-2; CDR3aa: CASSFQGAYNEQFF; CDR3nt: TGTGCCAGCAGCTTTCAGGGGGCCTACAATGAGCAGTTCTTC
d_gene: -; j_gene: TRBJ1-5; abundance: -; v_gene: TRBV19; CDR3aa: CASTPLDQNAQPQHF; CDR3nt: TGTGCCAGTACCCCGCTAGACCAGAACGCGCAGCCCCAGCATTTT
d_gene: -; j_gene: TRBJ2-7; abundance: -; v_gene: TRBV19; CDR3aa: CASSIRAGHEQYF; CDR3nt: TGTGCCAGTAGTATAAGGGCGGGGCACGAGCAGTACTTC